A selection of T cell receptor beta chains follows, all from one sample in a study of blood T cell repertoires in COVID-19. Measured with immunoSEQ multiplex PCR; TCRdb has only the in-frame clones, and not every one. The sample has 170,000 or so clones; more than 85% are singletons. Source material: peripheral blood. The receptors derive from a man aged 45-60 years with acute or convalescent COVID-19. Both conserved end residues are part of each CDR3. Each record gives: clone size, V gene, J gene, D gene, CDR3 DNA, CDR3 protein. D genes are given only for firm matches. Clone size is stated in some rows and not others, as once, few, many or a class when expanded.

NA,TRBV12-3/TRBV12-4,TRBJ2-3,NA,TGTGCCAGCAGTTTATCCCGGGATACGCAGTATTTT,CASSLSRDTQYF
NA,TRBV7-2,TRBJ1-2,TRBD1,TGTGCCAGCAGCCCGGACAGGGTGGGGGGCTACACCTTC,CASSPDRVGGYTF
NA,TRBV3-1/TRBV3-2,TRBJ1-4,NA,TGTGCCAGCAGCCAAGGCAGCGAACAACTGTTTTTT,CASSQGSEQLFF
NA,TRBV4-3,TRBJ1-3,NA,TGCGCCAGCAGCCAGCGTGGGGCGAACACCATATATTTT,CASSQRGANTIYF
NA,TRBV6-5,TRBJ2-7,TRBD2,TGTGCCACCAATCTTGGGGGAGGGTTTGGCGAGCAGTACTTC,CATNLGGGFGEQYF
once,TRBV30,TRBJ2-1,NA,TGTGCCTGGAAACCAGCGCCCCACGATGAGCAGTTCTTC,CAWKPAPHDEQFF
NA,TRBV5-6,TRBJ1-4,TRBD1,TGTGCCAGCAGTCCTCCGGGACAGCAAAATGAAAAACTGTTTTTT,CASSPPGQQNEKLFF
NA,TRBV6-1,TRBJ1-2,TRBD1,TGTGCCACCAGGGAAGGGGGCCGGGGGGGTTTTGGCTACACCTTC,CATREGGRGGFGYTF
NA,TRBV30,TRBJ2-2,TRBD1,TGTGCCTGGTCCGGGACAGGGGATCTGTTTTTT,CAWSGTGDLFF
once,TRBV7-2,TRBJ2-1,NA,TGTGCCAGCAGCTTCACCTATTCTGGGCAGTTCTTC,CASSFTYSGQFF
NA,TRBV7-8,TRBJ2-1,TRBD2,TGTGCCAGCAGCTTGGGGGGAGGGAACTCCTACAATGAGCAGTTCTTC,CASSLGGGNSYNEQFF
few,TRBV9,TRBJ1-6,NA,TGTGCCAGCAGCGTCCTGACAGATTCACCCCTCCACTTT,CASSVLTDSPLHF